This is a list of T cell receptor beta chains from one sample in a study of response to subunit inactivated influenza vaccine. TCRdb used MiXCR to reprocess the RT-PCR reads, holding one entry per CDR3 protein. In the table there are 490,000 or so distinct CDR3 sequences, under 9% of which are singletons. Here the sequenced sample was PBMCs from blood, taken 23 to 25 months after vaccination. The receptors originated from a man in his fifties or sixties who received an inactivated influenza vaccine. The CDR3 runs from the conserved cysteine through the conserved F or W. The order of the fields is D gene, J gene, clone size, V gene, CDR3 protein, CDR3 DNA. D genes are given only for firm matches. Clone size, where shown, is once, few, many, or a class for clones that have expanded.

D gene: TRBD2
J gene: TRBJ2-3
clone size: few
V gene: TRBV4-2
CDR3 protein: CASSQETSRGTDTQYF
CDR3 DNA: TGTGCCAGCAGCCAAGAGACTAGCCGGGGCACAGATACGCAGTATTTT

D gene: NA
J gene: TRBJ2-3
clone size: many
V gene: TRBV5-1
CDR3 protein: CASSSPDADTQYF
CDR3 DNA: TGCGCCAGCAGCTCCCCGGACGCAGATACGCAGTATTTT

D gene: NA
J gene: TRBJ1-2
clone size: NA
V gene: TRBV12-3/TRBV12-4
CDR3 protein: CASSTNRVNYGYTF
CDR3 DNA: TGTGCCAGCAGTACGAACAGGGTAAACTATGGCTACACCTTC

D gene: NA
J gene: TRBJ1-2
clone size: many
V gene: TRBV5-1
CDR3 protein: CASSIDIYGYGYTF
CDR3 DNA: TGCGCCAGCAGCATCGACATTTATGGCTATGGCTACACCTTC

D gene: NA
J gene: TRBJ2-4
clone size: few
V gene: TRBV20-1
CDR3 protein: CSARDLRGAENIQYF
CDR3 DNA: TGCAGTGCTAGAGATCTCCGGGGGGCAGAAAACATTCAGTACTTC

D gene: NA
J gene: TRBJ2-5
clone size: few
V gene: TRBV7-9
CDR3 protein: CASSGGGPKETQYF
CDR3 DNA: TGTGCCAGCAGCGGTGGGGGGCCGAAAGAGACCCAGTACTTC

D gene: NA
J gene: TRBJ2-2
clone size: many
V gene: TRBV7-8
CDR3 protein: CASSSRGRDGELFF
CDR3 DNA: TGTGCCAGCAGCAGCCGGGGGCGGGACGGGGAGCTGTTTTTT

D gene: TRBD2
J gene: TRBJ2-7
clone size: NA
V gene: TRBV4-2
CDR3 protein: CASSQEGGGGYYEQYF
CDR3 DNA: TGTGCCAGCAGCCAAGAGGGAGGCGGGGGGTACTACGAGCAGTACTTC

D gene: TRBD2
J gene: TRBJ2-1
clone size: many
V gene: TRBV29-1
CDR3 protein: CSVEGQSGSYNEQFF
CDR3 DNA: TGCAGCGTTGAAGGACAGAGCGGGAGCTACAATGAGCAGTTCTTC

D gene: NA
J gene: TRBJ2-7
clone size: few
V gene: TRBV30
CDR3 protein: CAWRNWGYEQYF
CDR3 DNA: TGTGCCTGGAGGAATTGGGGCTACGAGCAGTACTTC

D gene: NA
J gene: TRBJ2-7
clone size: few
V gene: TRBV10-3
CDR3 protein: CAISEQADYEQYF
CDR3 DNA: TGTGCCATCAGTGAACAGGCAGACTACGAGCAGTACTTC

D gene: NA
J gene: TRBJ2-7
clone size: few
V gene: TRBV20-1
CDR3 protein: CSATPPRWRATGEQYF
CDR3 DNA: TGCAGTGCTACCCCCCCCCGGTGGCGGGCTACGGGGGAGCAGTACTTC

D gene: TRBD2
J gene: TRBJ2-5
clone size: NA
V gene: TRBV5-1
CDR3 protein: CASSLVSGGPPETQYF
CDR3 DNA: TGCGCCAGCAGCTTGGTCTCGGGGGGGCCTCCAGAGACCCAGTACTTC

D gene: NA
J gene: TRBJ2-7
clone size: NA
V gene: TRBV7-9
CDR3 protein: CASSSRTGFREQYF
CDR3 DNA: TGTGCCAGCAGCTCCAGGACGGGCTTTAGGGAGCAGTACTTC

D gene: NA
J gene: TRBJ2-7
clone size: NA
V gene: TRBV5-8
CDR3 protein: CASSSRRDIFYEQYF
CDR3 DNA: TGTGCCAGCAGCAGCCGACGGGATATTTTTTACGAGCAGTACTTC

D gene: NA
J gene: TRBJ2-2
clone size: NA
V gene: TRBV7-9
CDR3 protein: CASSLATGQTTGELFF
CDR3 DNA: TGTGCCAGCAGCTTAGCTACAGGGCAGACCACCGGGGAGCTGTTTTTT

D gene: TRBD2
J gene: TRBJ2-1
clone size: NA
V gene: TRBV27
CDR3 protein: CASSWISAGGSPYEQFF
CDR3 DNA: TGTGCCAGCAGTTGGATCTCGGCGGGGGGGTCTCCTTATGAGCAGTTCTTC

D gene: NA
J gene: TRBJ2-1
clone size: few
V gene: TRBV12-3/TRBV12-4
CDR3 protein: CASVGSYNEQFF
CDR3 DNA: TGTGCCAGCGTGGGGTCTTACAATGAGCAGTTCTTC

D gene: NA
J gene: TRBJ1-5
clone size: few
V gene: TRBV4-2
CDR3 protein: CASSQESYGFGNQPQHF
CDR3 DNA: TGTGCCAGCAGCCAAGAGAGCTATGGGTTCGGCAATCAGCCCCAGCATTTT

D gene: TRBD2
J gene: TRBJ2-5
clone size: NA
V gene: TRBV7-9
CDR3 protein: CASSLAPTSVGETQYF
CDR3 DNA: TGTGCCAGCAGCTTAGCCCCGACTAGCGTTGGAGAGACCCAGTACTTC

D gene: NA
J gene: TRBJ1-1
clone size: NA
V gene: TRBV7-9
CDR3 protein: CASSFRSTGPNTEAFF
CDR3 DNA: TGTGCCAGCAGCTTCCGGTCGACAGGACCTAACACTGAAGCTTTCTTT

D gene: TRBD2
J gene: TRBJ2-1
clone size: few
V gene: TRBV5-5
CDR3 protein: CASSLAASGMVPEQFF
CDR3 DNA: TGTGCCAGCAGCTTGGCGGCTAGCGGGATGGTTCCTGAGCAGTTCTTC

D gene: NA
J gene: TRBJ2-3
clone size: few
V gene: TRBV4-3
CDR3 protein: CASSQGTRSITDTQYF
CDR3 DNA: TGCGCCAGCAGCCAAGGGACTCGATCCATAACAGATACGCAGTATTTT

D gene: NA
J gene: TRBJ2-1
clone size: few
V gene: TRBV12-3/TRBV12-4
CDR3 protein: CASSLSSFGEQFF
CDR3 DNA: TGTGCCAGCAGTTTGTCTAGCTTCGGTGAGCAGTTCTTC

D gene: TRBD2
J gene: TRBJ2-1
clone size: NA
V gene: TRBV9
CDR3 protein: CASSVGLAGASHEQFF
CDR3 DNA: TGTGCCAGCAGCGTGGGGCTAGCGGGAGCATCCCATGAGCAGTTCTTC

D gene: NA
J gene: TRBJ1-5
clone size: few
V gene: TRBV4-3
CDR3 protein: CASSQDVSGPQPQHF
CDR3 DNA: TGCGCCAGCAGCCAAGATGTGTCCGGGCCCCAGCCCCAGCATTTT

D gene: NA
J gene: TRBJ1-6
clone size: few
V gene: TRBV20-1
CDR3 protein: CSARATGPNSPLHF
CDR3 DNA: TGCAGTGCTAGAGCCACAGGGCCCAATTCACCCCTCCACTTT

D gene: TRBD2
J gene: TRBJ2-1
clone size: NA
V gene: TRBV24-1
CDR3 protein: CATSDPTSGGWNEQFF
CDR3 DNA: TGTGCCACCAGTGATCCAACTAGCGGGGGTTGGAATGAGCAGTTCTTC

D gene: TRBD1
J gene: TRBJ2-7
clone size: NA
V gene: TRBV4-1
CDR3 protein: CASSQEGQGVEQYF
CDR3 DNA: TGCGCCAGCAGCCAAGAGGGACAGGGGGTCGAGCAGTACTTC

D gene: NA
J gene: TRBJ1-2
clone size: NA
V gene: TRBV21-1
CDR3 protein: CASSKGAVRYGYTF
CDR3 DNA: TGTGCCAGCAGCAAAGGGGCAGTCCGGTATGGCTACACCTTC

D gene: NA
J gene: TRBJ1-2
clone size: many
V gene: TRBV5-1
CDR3 protein: CASSLGSYGYTF
CDR3 DNA: TGTGCCAGCAGCTTAGGGAGCTATGGCTACACCTTC

D gene: NA
J gene: TRBJ2-3
clone size: few
V gene: TRBV29-1
CDR3 protein: CSVVGSGRGTDTQYF
CDR3 DNA: TGCAGCGTTGTAGGTTCGGGCCGCGGCACAGATACGCAGTATTTT

D gene: NA
J gene: TRBJ2-5
clone size: few
V gene: TRBV7-6
CDR3 protein: CASSSGTIQETQYF
CDR3 DNA: TGTGCCAGCAGCTCAGGGACCATACAAGAGACCCAGTACTTC

D gene: NA
J gene: TRBJ2-7
clone size: many
V gene: TRBV9
CDR3 protein: CASSVGPGLTDFYEQYF
CDR3 DNA: TGTGCCAGCAGCGTAGGGCCAGGTCTGACTGATTTCTACGAGCAGTACTTC

D gene: NA
J gene: TRBJ1-4
clone size: few
V gene: TRBV6-5
CDR3 protein: CASSYSSGAGEKLFF
CDR3 DNA: TGTGCCAGCAGTTACTCCTCGGGGGCGGGTGAAAAACTGTTTTTT

D gene: TRBD1
J gene: TRBJ2-1
clone size: many
V gene: TRBV24-1
CDR3 protein: CATSEPGQAYNEQFF
CDR3 DNA: TGTGCCACCAGTGAACCGGGACAGGCCTACAATGAGCAGTTCTTC

D gene: NA
J gene: TRBJ1-1
clone size: many
V gene: TRBV12-3/TRBV12-4
CDR3 protein: CASSLARGWTEAFF
CDR3 DNA: TGTGCCAGCAGTCTAGCCAGGGGTTGGACTGAAGCTTTCTTT

D gene: NA
J gene: TRBJ2-1
clone size: many
V gene: TRBV15
CDR3 protein: CATSRAKGTFNEQFF
CDR3 DNA: TGTGCCACCAGCAGAGCTAAGGGGACTTTCAATGAGCAGTTCTTC

D gene: NA
J gene: TRBJ1-1
clone size: many
V gene: TRBV6-6
CDR3 protein: CASSYAYTEAFF
CDR3 DNA: TGTGCCAGCAGTTACGCTTACACTGAAGCTTTCTTT

D gene: TRBD2
J gene: TRBJ2-7
clone size: few
V gene: TRBV11-2
CDR3 protein: CASSLEMTSGTMNF
CDR3 DNA: TGTGCCAGCAGCTTAGAGATGACTAGCGGTACGATGAACTTC

D gene: NA
J gene: TRBJ1-4
clone size: few
V gene: TRBV7-9
CDR3 protein: CASSSAGGVGEKLFF
CDR3 DNA: TGTGCCAGCAGCTCCGCGGGGGGCGTAGGGGAAAAACTGTTTTTT

D gene: TRBD1
J gene: TRBJ2-1
clone size: NA
V gene: TRBV7-2
CDR3 protein: CASRKWGQGSLDEQFF
CDR3 DNA: TGTGCCAGCAGGAAGTGGGGACAGGGGTCGTTGGATGAGCAGTTCTTC

D gene: NA
J gene: TRBJ2-2
clone size: NA
V gene: TRBV4-1
CDR3 protein: CASSPGVTGGANTGELFF
CDR3 DNA: TGCGCCAGCAGCCCCGGGGTCACGGGGGGCGCGAACACCGGGGAGCTGTTTTTT

D gene: TRBD2
J gene: TRBJ2-5
clone size: once
V gene: TRBV6-1
CDR3 protein: CASSASPRDYQYF
CDR3 DNA: TGTGCCAGCAGTGCGTCGCCCCGGGACTACCAGTACTTC

D gene: NA
J gene: TRBJ2-1
clone size: few
V gene: TRBV24-1
CDR3 protein: CATSDLRGPSYNEQFF
CDR3 DNA: TGTGCCACCAGTGATTTACGGGGCCCCTCCTACAATGAGCAGTTCTTC

D gene: NA
J gene: TRBJ2-1
clone size: many
V gene: TRBV7-2
CDR3 protein: CASSFPGQRLFNEQFF
CDR3 DNA: TGTGCCAGCAGCTTTCCGGGGCAGCGGCTCTTCAATGAGCAGTTCTTC

D gene: TRBD1
J gene: TRBJ1-6
clone size: few
V gene: TRBV7-9
CDR3 protein: CASSSGGFYNSPLHF
CDR3 DNA: TGTGCCAGCAGCTCAGGGGGGTTCTATAATTCACCCCTCCACTTT

D gene: NA
J gene: TRBJ2-3
clone size: NA
V gene: TRBV9
CDR3 protein: CASSGGLTSADTQYF
CDR3 DNA: TGTGCCAGCAGCGGGGGGTTGACTAGTGCCGATACGCAGTATTTT

D gene: TRBD2
J gene: TRBJ2-1
clone size: many
V gene: TRBV20-1
CDR3 protein: CSARDPSGRFSYNEQFF
CDR3 DNA: TGCAGTGCTAGAGATCCTAGCGGGAGATTTTCCTACAATGAGCAGTTCTTC

D gene: NA
J gene: TRBJ2-2
clone size: many
V gene: TRBV24-1
CDR3 protein: CATSDFKHRNTGELFF
CDR3 DNA: TGTGCCACCAGTGATTTTAAACACAGGAACACCGGGGAGCTGTTTTTT

D gene: NA
J gene: TRBJ2-7
clone size: few
V gene: TRBV5-5
CDR3 protein: CASSLSAAGALYEQYF
CDR3 DNA: TGTGCCAGCAGCTTATCGGCCGCAGGGGCATTATACGAGCAGTACTTC

D gene: NA
J gene: TRBJ2-7
clone size: NA
V gene: TRBV11-2
CDR3 protein: CASSFVRGSYEQYF
CDR3 DNA: TGTGCCAGCAGCTTCGTAAGGGGCTCCTACGAGCAGTACTTC

D gene: NA
J gene: TRBJ1-1
clone size: NA
V gene: TRBV4-1
CDR3 protein: CASSQGGAGWAFF
CDR3 DNA: TGCGCCAGCAGCCAAGGAGGCGCAGGGTGGGCTTTCTTT

D gene: TRBD2
J gene: TRBJ2-1
clone size: few
V gene: TRBV30
CDR3 protein: CAWSAASGTPYNEQFF
CDR3 DNA: TGTGCCTGGAGTGCTGCTAGCGGAACTCCCTACAATGAGCAGTTCTTC

D gene: TRBD1
J gene: TRBJ1-2
clone size: NA
V gene: TRBV20-1
CDR3 protein: CSARDRQGPIYGYTF
CDR3 DNA: TGCAGTGCTAGAGACCGACAGGGCCCTATCTATGGCTACACCTTC

D gene: NA
J gene: TRBJ2-3
clone size: few
V gene: TRBV6-4
CDR3 protein: CASSRSPFTDTQYF
CDR3 DNA: TGTGCCAGCAGTAGGTCGCCTTTCACAGATACGCAGTATTTT

D gene: NA
J gene: TRBJ2-7
clone size: NA
V gene: TRBV20-1
CDR3 protein: CSARDRPGILHEQYF
CDR3 DNA: TGCAGTGCTAGAGATCGTCCCGGGATACTACACGAGCAGTACTTC